What follows are 12 T cell receptor beta chains derived from one specimen sequenced in a study of T cells in women clearing cervical HPV infection (dated by TCRdb to 2017 to 2018). Libraries were prepared through the immunoSEQ multiplex PCR assay. The immuneACCESS repertoire file appears here via TCRdb, limited to in-frame rearrangements. These files lack a portion of the clones; in checked studies, under half of the deficit traces to unresolved V genes, and the cause of the others is not known. This sample's listing comprises 20,000 to 25,000 clones. Of the sample, 24% is held by the ten largest clones. The sequenced sample was blood buffy coat. The receptor source for this set is a woman between 18 and 75 years old with a cervical HPV16 infection that either progressed to CIN3+ or cleared (not recorded which).

The CDR3 DNA, read in part, is TGCGCCAGCAGCTTGCAAGGAAACAGGGAGACG. This codes for CASSLQGNRET. The full CDR3 sequence reads CASSLQGNRETQYF. The chain has TRBV5-1 and TRBJ2-3, with D maybe TRBD1 (6 bases). Coverage ceases 3 residues before the CDR3 finishes, and the germline J gene fills in the end. The length of the CDR3 is 14 residues. Germline values: CDR1 SGHRS, CDR2 YFSETQ.

The CDR3 protein is CASSGAIRLAGREETQYF. The CDR3 bases that were read are TGTGCCAGCAGTGGAGCAATCAGACTAGCGGGAAGAGAAGAGACC. This rearrangement joins TRBV2 to TRBJ2-5; 11 bases align to TRBD2. The CDR3 goes on 3 residues after the read ends, and that part is filled in from the germline J gene. Germline CDR1 is SNHLY and CDR2 is FYNNEI. The CDR3 has 18 amino acids. V was pared by 4 bases and J by 3 bases, with 13 bases of the junction left unmatched.

As for this clone: With the read ending 3 residues before the CDR3 end, the germline J gene is used to fill in that end. V usage is TRBV7-2 and J usage is TRBJ1-2; D not certain. The germline V gene encodes CDR1 SGHTA and CDR2 FQGNSA. The CDR3 spans 15 residues. The V end was cut by 1 base, the J end by 0 bases, with 9 bases between. The CDR3 DNA, read in part, is TGTGCCAGCAGCTTAGTATCAGACACTAACTATGGC. Translating it yields CASSLVSDTNYG. The full CDR3 protein reads CASSLVSDTNYGYTF.

Comments on this clone: The observed sequence ends 3 residues before the CDR3 terminus, with the missing tail filled in from the germline J gene. The chain uses TRBV30 and TRBJ1-1; TRBD1 might be the D (6 bases). Germline V gene lookup returns CDR1 GTSNPN and CDR2 SVGIG (reference sequence). V dropped 0 bases and J dropped 5 bases, with 10 bases sitting between them. There are 13 residues in the CDR3. This chain's CDR3 is CAWSVQGPTEAFF. The CDR3 DNA, read in part, is TGTGCCTGGAGTGTACAGGGCCCGACTGAA. Using reference TRBV30 and TRBJ1-1 for the parts outside the CDR3, the full variable domain is SQTIHQWPATLVQPVGSPLSLECTVEGTSNPNLYWYRQAAGRGLQLLFYSVGIGQISSEVPQNLSASRPQDRQFILSSKKLLLSDSGFYLCAWSVQGPTEAFFGQGTRLTVV.

As to this clone: From the germline J gene comes the end of the CDR3, since the read stops 3 residues before it. This chain joins TRBV5-1 and TRBJ2-2, with 10 bases identical to TRBD1. Germline loops: CDR1 SGHRS, CDR2 YFSETQ. The CDR3 spans 15 residues. The sequenced part of the CDR3 DNA is TGCGCCAGCAGCCCGCCGGGACAGGGGAATGAAAAG. Its protein is CASSPPGQGNEK. The full CDR3 sequence reads CASSPPGQGNEKLFF.

About this clone itself: The DNA ends 3 residues before the CDR3 does, and the rest of the CDR3 is filled in from the germline J gene. V and J are TRBV14 and TRBJ1-2; perhaps TRBD1 as D (6 bases). The CDR3 runs 16 residues. The germline V gene has CDR1 SGHDN and CDR2 FVKESK. The V end lost 1 base, the J end lost 4 bases, and 16 bases lay between the germline ends. The CDR3 region is CASSQAGGQTSYGYTF. The covered CDR3 bases are TGTGCCAGCAGCCAAGCAGGAGGACAGACCTCCTATGGC.

With respect to this clone: The DNA ends 3 residues before the CDR3 does, and the rest of the CDR3 is filled in from the germline J gene. This rearrangement joins TRBV5-4 to TRBJ2-3; D uncertain. Germline values: CDR1 SGHNT, CDR2 YYREEE (reference sequence). This CDR3 is built from 15 residues. CDR3 sequence: CASSLAVAVQETQYF. The sequenced part of the CDR3 DNA is TGTGCCAGCAGCTTGGCCGTCGCAGTTCAAGAGACG.

As to this clone: The CDR3 extends 3 residues past the end of the read, so its final part is completed from the germline J gene. This rearrangement joins TRBV5-1 to TRBJ2-7; no definite D call. The CDR3 spans 14 residues. The germline V gene encodes CDR1 SGHRS and CDR2 YFSETQ. V lost 0 bases, J lost 2 bases, and 9 bases lay in between. The sequenced CDR3 bases are TGCGCCAGCAGCTTGGATGGTGACACCTACGAG. This codes for CASSLDGDTYE. The CDR3 reads in full as CASSLDGDTYEQYF.

A remark on this clone: The sequenced fragment ends 3 residues before the CDR3 boundary, so the rest is inferred from the germline J gene. V and J are TRBV18 and TRBJ1-2; possible D gene TRBD1, 5 bases. CDR1 KGHSH and CDR2 LQKENI come from the germline V gene. CDR3 length: 14 amino acids. The V gene lost 2 bases and the J gene lost 6 bases, with 13 bases spanning the gap. CDR3 protein: CASSPSRGSNGYTF. The sequenced CDR3 bases are TGTGCCAGCTCACCATCGCGGGGCAGTAATGGC. The full variable domain, completed using reference TRBV18 and TRBJ1-2, is NAGVMQNPRHLVRRRGQEARLRCSPMKGHSHVYWYRQLPEEGLKFMVYLQKENIIDESGMPKERFSAEFPKEGPSILRIQQVVRGDSAAYFCASSPSRGSNGYTFGSGTRLTVV.

Worth noting for this clone: The sequence runs out 3 residues before the end of the CDR3; the remainder is reconstructed from the germline J gene. The chain links TRBV18 to TRBJ2-7; tentatively, D is TRBD1 (6 bases). Germline V gene lookup returns CDR1 KGHSH and CDR2 LQKENI. This CDR3 has 16 amino acids. Trimming took off 4 bases at V and 2 bases at J, with 18 bases between the two ends. CDR3: CASSLTPRGTTYEQYF. CDR3 DNA (partial): TGTGCCAGCTCACTCACCCCCAGGGGAACTACCTACGAG.

On this clone: The missing CDR3 end, 3 residues past where the read stops, is filled in from the germline J gene. The rearrangement links TRBV19 to TRBJ2-5, with TRBD1 matching over 8 bases. In germline, CDR1 is LNHDA, CDR2 SQIVND (reference sequence). CDR3 size: 16 residues. Losses at the gene ends were 1 base for V and 1 base for J; bases not matched to a gene: 5. The sequenced CDR3 bases are TGTGCCAGTAGTATAGGAGGACAGGGTCCCCAAGAGACC. It encodes CASSIGGQGPQET. In full, the CDR3 is CASSIGGQGPQETQYF. Variable domain in full (rest from reference TRBV19 and TRBJ2-5): DGGITQSPKYLFRKEGQNVTLSCEQNLNHDAMYWYRQDPGQGLRLIYYSQIVNDFQKGDIAEGYSVSREKKESFPLTVTSAQKNPTAFYLCASSIGGQGPQETQYFGPGTRLLVL.

Concerning this clone itself: The CDR3 end falls 3 residues outside the read, so it is completed with the germline J gene. V usage is TRBV2 and J usage is TRBJ1-2; a weak D match, TRBD1 (6 bases). The V end lost 2 bases, the J end lost 0 bases, and 10 bases lay between the germline ends. This CDR3 is built from 15 residues. CDR1 and CDR2 (germline): SNHLY, FYNNEI. The CDR3 DNA, read in part, is TGTGCCAGCAGTGAAAGGACAGTAACTAACTATGGC. Its protein is CASSERTVTNYG. The whole CDR3 region reads CASSERTVTNYGYTF. Drawing the rest from reference TRBV2 and TRBJ1-2, the complete variable domain is EPEVTQTPSHQVTQMGQEVILRCVPISNHLYFYWYRQILGQKVEFLVSFYNNEISEKSEIFDDQFSVERPDGSNFTLKIRSTKLEDSAMYFCASSERTVTNYGYTFGSGTRLTVV.